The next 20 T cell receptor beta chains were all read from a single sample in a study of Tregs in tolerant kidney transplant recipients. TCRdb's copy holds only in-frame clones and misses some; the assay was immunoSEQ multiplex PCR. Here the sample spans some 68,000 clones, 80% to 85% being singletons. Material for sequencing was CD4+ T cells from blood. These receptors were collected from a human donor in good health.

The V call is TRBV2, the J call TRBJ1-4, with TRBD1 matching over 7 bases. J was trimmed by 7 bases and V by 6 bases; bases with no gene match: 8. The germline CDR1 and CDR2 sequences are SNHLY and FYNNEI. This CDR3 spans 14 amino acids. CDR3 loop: CASRGGTASEKLFF. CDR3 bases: TGTGCCAGCAGGGGCGGGACAGCGAGTGAAAAACTGTTTTTT.

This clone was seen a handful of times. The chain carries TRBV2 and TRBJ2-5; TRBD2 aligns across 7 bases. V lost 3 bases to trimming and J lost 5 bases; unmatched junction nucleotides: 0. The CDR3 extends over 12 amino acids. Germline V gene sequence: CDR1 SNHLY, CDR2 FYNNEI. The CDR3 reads CASSDGGETQYF. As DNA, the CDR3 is TGTGCCAGCAGTGACGGGGGGGAGACCCAGTACTTC.

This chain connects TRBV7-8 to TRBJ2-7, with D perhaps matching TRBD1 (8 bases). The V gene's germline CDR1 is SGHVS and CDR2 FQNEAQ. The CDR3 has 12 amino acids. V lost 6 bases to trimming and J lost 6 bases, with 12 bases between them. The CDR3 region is CASRTGEGEQYF. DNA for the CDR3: TGTGCCAGCAGGACAGGGGAGGGCGAGCAGTACTTC.

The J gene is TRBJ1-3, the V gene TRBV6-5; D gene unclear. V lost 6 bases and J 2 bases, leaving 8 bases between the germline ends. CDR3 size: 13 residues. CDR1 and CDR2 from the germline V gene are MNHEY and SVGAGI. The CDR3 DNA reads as TGTGCCAGCAGCTTGGCCACTGGAAACACCATATATTTT. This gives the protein CASSLATGNTIYF.

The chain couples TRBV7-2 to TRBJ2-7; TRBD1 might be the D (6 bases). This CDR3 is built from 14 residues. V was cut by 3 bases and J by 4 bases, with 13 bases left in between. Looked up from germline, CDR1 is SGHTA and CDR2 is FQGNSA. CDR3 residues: CASSFRTALYEQYF. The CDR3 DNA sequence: TGTGCCAGCAGCTTTAGGACAGCTTTATACGAGCAGTACTTC.

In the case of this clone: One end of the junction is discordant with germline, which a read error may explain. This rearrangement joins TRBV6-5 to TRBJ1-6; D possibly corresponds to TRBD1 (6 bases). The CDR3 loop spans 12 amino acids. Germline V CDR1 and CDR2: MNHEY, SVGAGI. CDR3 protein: CASHTPTGQPSF. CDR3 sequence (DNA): TGTGCCAGTCACACACCGACAGGTCAACCCTCATTT.

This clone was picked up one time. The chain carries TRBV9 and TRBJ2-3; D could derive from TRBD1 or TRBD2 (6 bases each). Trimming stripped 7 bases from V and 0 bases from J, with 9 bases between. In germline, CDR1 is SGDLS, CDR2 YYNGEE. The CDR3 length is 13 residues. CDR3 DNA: TGTGCCAGCCGGGGGACAAGCACAGATACGCAGTATTTT. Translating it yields CASRGTSTDTQYF.

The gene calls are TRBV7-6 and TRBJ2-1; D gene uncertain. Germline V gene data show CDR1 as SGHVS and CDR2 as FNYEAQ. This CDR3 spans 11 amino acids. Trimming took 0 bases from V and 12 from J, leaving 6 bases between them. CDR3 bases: TGTGCCAGCAGCTTAGCGGAAGGGCAGTTCTTC. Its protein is CASSLAEGQFF. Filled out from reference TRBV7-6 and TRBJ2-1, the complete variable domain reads GAGVSQSPRYKVTKRGQDVALRCDPISGHVSLYWYRQALGQGPEFLTYFNYEAQQDKSGLPNDRFSAERPEGSISTLTIQRTEQRDSAMYRCASSLAEGQFFGPGTRLTVL.

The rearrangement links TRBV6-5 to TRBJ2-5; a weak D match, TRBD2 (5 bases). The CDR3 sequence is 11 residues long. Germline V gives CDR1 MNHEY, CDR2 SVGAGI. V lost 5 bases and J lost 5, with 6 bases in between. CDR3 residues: CASSRGETQYF. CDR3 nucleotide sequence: TGTGCCAGCAGTCGCGGGGAGACCCAGTACTTC.

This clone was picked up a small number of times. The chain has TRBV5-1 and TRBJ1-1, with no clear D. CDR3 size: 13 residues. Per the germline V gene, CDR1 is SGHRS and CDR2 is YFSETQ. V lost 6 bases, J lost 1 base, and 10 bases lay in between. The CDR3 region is CASTQDWNTEAFF. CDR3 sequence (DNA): TGCGCCAGCACCCAAGATTGGAACACTGAAGCTTTCTTT.

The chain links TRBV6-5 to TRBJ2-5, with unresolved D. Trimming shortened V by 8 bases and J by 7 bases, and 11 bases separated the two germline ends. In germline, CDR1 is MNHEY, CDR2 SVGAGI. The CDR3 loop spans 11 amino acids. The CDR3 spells CASGRGGTQYF. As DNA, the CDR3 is TGTGCCAGCGGGCGCGGTGGGACCCAGTACTTC.

The CDR3 loop is CASSLGTPAGLDTQYF. CDR3 nucleotide sequence: TGTGCCAGCAGCTTAGGGACCCCTGCAGGTTTGGATACGCAGTATTTT. This sequence joins TRBV7-2 and TRBJ2-3, with D unresolved. The CDR3 is 16 amino acids. From germline, CDR1 is SGHTA and CDR2 FQGNSA. Trimming stripped 1 base from V and 6 bases from J, with 17 bases between.

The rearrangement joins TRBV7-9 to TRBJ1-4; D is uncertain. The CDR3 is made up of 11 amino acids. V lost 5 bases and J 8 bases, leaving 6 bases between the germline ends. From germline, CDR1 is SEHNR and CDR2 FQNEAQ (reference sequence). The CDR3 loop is CASSGGEKLFF. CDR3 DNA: TGTGCCAGCAGCGGAGGCGAAAAACTGTTTTTT.

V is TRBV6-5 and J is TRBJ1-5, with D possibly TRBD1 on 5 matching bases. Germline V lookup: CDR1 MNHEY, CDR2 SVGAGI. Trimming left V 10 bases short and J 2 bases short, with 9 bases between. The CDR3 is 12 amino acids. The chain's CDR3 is CATGRGNQPQHF. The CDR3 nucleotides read TGTGCCACCGGCAGGGGCAATCAGCCCCAGCATTTT.

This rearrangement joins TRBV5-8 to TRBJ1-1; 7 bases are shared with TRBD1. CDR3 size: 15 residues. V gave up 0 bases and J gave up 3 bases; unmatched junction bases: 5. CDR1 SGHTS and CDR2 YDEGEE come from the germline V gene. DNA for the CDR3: TGTGCCAGCAGCTTGGGACAGGGTGAAGACACTGAAGCTTTCTTT. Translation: CASSLGQGEDTEAFF. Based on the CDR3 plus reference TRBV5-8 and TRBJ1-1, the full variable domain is EAGVTQSPTHLIKTRGQQATLRCSPISGHTSVYWYQQALGLGLQFLLWYDEGEERNRGNFPPRFSGRQFPNYSSELNVNALELEDSALYLCASSLGQGEDTEAFFGQGTRLTVV.

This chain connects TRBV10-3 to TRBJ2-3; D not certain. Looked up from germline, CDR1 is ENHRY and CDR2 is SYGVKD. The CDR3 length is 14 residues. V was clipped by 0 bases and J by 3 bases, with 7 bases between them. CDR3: CAISESSGTDTQYF. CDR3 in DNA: TGTGCCATCAGTGAGTCATCAGGAACAGATACGCAGTATTTT.

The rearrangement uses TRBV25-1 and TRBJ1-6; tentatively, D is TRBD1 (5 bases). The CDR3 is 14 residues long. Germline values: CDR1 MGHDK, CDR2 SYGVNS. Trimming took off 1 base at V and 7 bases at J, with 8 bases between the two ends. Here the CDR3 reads CASSESGGNSPLHF. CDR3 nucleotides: TGTGCCAGCAGTGAATCGGGGGGAAATTCACCCCTCCACTTT.

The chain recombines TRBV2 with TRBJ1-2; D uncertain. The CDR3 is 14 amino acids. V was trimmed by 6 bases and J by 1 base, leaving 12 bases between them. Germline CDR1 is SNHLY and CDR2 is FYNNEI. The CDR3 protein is CASRWGVLNYGYTF. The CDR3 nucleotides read TGTGCCAGCAGATGGGGAGTACTTAACTATGGCTACACCTTC.

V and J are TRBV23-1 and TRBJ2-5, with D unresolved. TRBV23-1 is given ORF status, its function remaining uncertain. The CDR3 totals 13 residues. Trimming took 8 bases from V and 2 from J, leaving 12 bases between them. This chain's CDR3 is CASPPEQQETQYF. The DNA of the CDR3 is TGCGCCAGCCCCCCCGAGCAGCAAGAGACCCAGTACTTC.

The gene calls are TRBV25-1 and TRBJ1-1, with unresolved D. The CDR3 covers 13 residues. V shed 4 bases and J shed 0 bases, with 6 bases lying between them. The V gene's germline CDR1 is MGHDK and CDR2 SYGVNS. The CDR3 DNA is TGTGCCAGCAGTGGCTACATGAACACTGAAGCTTTCTTT. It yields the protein CASSGYMNTEAFF.